Presented here are 21 T cell receptor beta chains from one specimen sequenced in a study of T cell repertoires in cytomegalovirus infection. These receptors have no known antigen. Each CDR3 protein gets one entry after TCRdb re-called the reads with MiXCR. The sample includes about a million distinct CDR3 sequences, 30% to 40% of them seen just once. The specimen was cultured CD8+ T cells from PBMCs, collected from culture after CMV antigen stimulation. These receptors were taken from a human donor in good health (CMV status not recorded). Some clones in this sample may be carry-over from other donors' samples.

The chain uses TRBV6-2 or TRBV6-3 and TRBJ2-1; D assignment may be TRBD1 or TRBD2 (5 bases each). Trimming removed 9 bases from V and 6 bases from J, with 21 bases in between. Germline V gene sequence: CDR1 MNHEY, CDR2 SVGEGT. CDR3 length: 15 amino acids. Here the CDR3 DNA reads TGTGCCAGTAGGACGAGGGGAACCCTAGGCAATGAGCAGTTCTTC. This sequence encodes CASRTRGTLGNEQFF.

The J gene is TRBJ2-7, the V gene TRBV2; TRBD2 aligns across 7 bases. This CDR3 region has 15 residues. Per germline, CDR1 SNHLY and CDR2 FYNNEI. The CDR3 sequence is CVSAPGLQDFYEQYV. CDR3 in DNA: TGTGTCAGCGCCCCGGGACTACAGGATTTCTACGAGCAGTACGTC.

The rearrangement links TRBV6-1 to TRBJ2-2; D perhaps matches TRBD1 (5 bases). CDR3 length equals 14 residues. Trimming pared 3 bases from V and 1 base from J, leaving 6 bases between. Germline loops: CDR1 MNHNS, CDR2 SASEGT. The CDR3 DNA reads TGTGCCAGCAGTGAGGGGCTGAACACCGGGGAGCTGTTTTTT. This encodes CASSEGLNTGELFF.

For this clonotype: The junction departs from germline at one end; a sequencing error may be responsible. This chain uses TRBV6-5 with TRBJ2-4; 8 positions agree with TRBD1. Per germline, CDR1 MNHEY and CDR2 SVGAGI. The CDR3 consists of 16 residues. CDR3 nucleotides: TGTGCCAGCAGTAACTCGCCGACAGGGGACAAAAACATTCAGTACTTC. Protein product: CASSNSPTGDKNIQYF.

This clonotype was found many times. The CDR3 region is CASRDGGMTEAFF. CDR3 sequence (DNA): TGTGCCAGCAGGGATGGTGGAATGACTGAAGCTTTCTTT. The chain employs TRBV12-3 or TRBV12-4 and TRBJ1-1; D is undetermined. This CDR3 region has 13 residues. The ends were cut back, 6 bases at V and 5 bases at J, with 13 bases in the middle.

J is TRBJ2-7 and V is TRBV3-1; D not resolved. The CDR3 runs 16 residues. From germline, CDR1 is LGHDT and CDR2 YNNKEL (reference sequence). The germline V and J ends were trimmed by 4 bases and 5 bases, with 21 bases remaining between them. This CDR3 reads CASSPLRPPKRHEQYF. In DNA, the CDR3 is TGTGCCAGCAGCCCCCTCCGGCCCCCTAAGCGCCACGAGCAGTACTTC.

This clonotype was seen a few times. J is TRBJ1-1 and V is TRBV19; D call uncertain. This CDR3 has 14 amino acids. The V end lost 1 base, the J end lost 7 bases, and 13 bases lay between the germline ends. CDR1 is LNHDA and CDR2 is SQIVND in the germline V gene (reference sequence). CDR3 amino acids: CASSIGPPAREAFF. The CDR3 DNA sequence: TGTGCCAGTAGTATAGGGCCCCCCGCGCGTGAAGCTTTCTTT.

CDR3 sequence reads: CASNKRGPSHNEQFF. The DNA for the CDR3 is TGTGCCAGCAATAAAAGGGGCCCTAGCCACAATGAGCAGTTCTTC. V usage is TRBV28 and J usage is TRBJ2-1; D tentatively fits TRBD1 or TRBD2 (5 bases each). Germline CDR1 MDHEN, CDR2 SYDVKM. V was shortened by 7 bases and J by 5 bases, with 18 bases between the two germline ends. This CDR3 comprises 15 residues.

This clonotype occurred a few times. The CDR3 coding sequence is TGTGCCAGCAGCCTCATAAGGGATCCCTATGGCTACACCTTC. This gives the protein CASSLIRDPYGYTF. V gene TRBV28 combines with J gene TRBJ1-2; no firm D call. The CDR3 loop spans 14 amino acids. Per the germline V gene, CDR1 is MDHEN and CDR2 is SYDVKM. Trimming cost V 6 bases and J 4 bases, with 15 bases left between them.

J is TRBJ2-1 and V is TRBV6-1; TRBD1 is a possible D gene (6 bases). The CDR3 covers 12 residues. Trimming left V 11 bases short and J 10 bases short, with 18 bases between. Germline V lookup: CDR1 MNHNS, CDR2 SASEGT. The CDR3 here is CASQLGAQEQFF. The CDR3 DNA follows: TGTGCCTCCCAGCTGGGGGCCCAAGAGCAGTTCTTC.

The sample holds one count of this clonotype. The J gene is TRBJ2-3, the V gene TRBV12-3 or TRBV12-4, with D unresolved. This CDR3 is built from 13 residues. The V and J ends lost 6 bases and 4 bases respectively, with 11 bases between them. The chain's CDR3 is CASRQMVPDTQYF. In nucleotides, the CDR3 is TGTGCCAGCAGACAAATGGTGCCAGATACGCAGTATTTT.

This clonotype was counted between two and nine times. The gene calls are TRBV27 and TRBJ2-7; 10 positions match TRBD1. Germline V gene sequence: CDR1 MNHEY, CDR2 SMNVEV (reference sequence). The junction had 12 bases not matched to a gene; V was cut back by 5 bases and J by 5 bases. The CDR3 runs to 16 residues. The CDR3 sequence: CASSRTGGNFPDEQYF. CDR3 nucleotide sequence: TGTGCCAGCAGTAGGACAGGGGGAAACTTCCCCGACGAGCAGTACTTC.

This chain uses TRBV11-3 with TRBJ2-3; D not certain. The CDR3 totals 16 residues. Germline-derived CDR1 and CDR2 are SGHNT and YENEEA. Trimming removed 5 bases at V and 2 bases at J, with 17 bases between. The DNA for the CDR3 is TGTGCCAGCAGCCCCGGAATGTCCACATCCACAGATACGCAGTATTTT. It yields the protein CASSPGMSTSTDTQYF.

This clonotype was recorded a few times. The CDR3, as DNA: TGTGCCAGCACCATCGGGCAGGGGAACAATGAGCAGTTCTTC. Translating it yields CASTIGQGNNEQFF. The chain joins TRBV7-6 to TRBJ2-1; D might be TRBD1 (6 bases). The V end was cut by 7 bases, the J end by 5 bases, with 15 bases between. Germline assignment: CDR1 SGHVS and CDR2 FNYEAQ. The CDR3 length is 14 residues.

This clonotype showed up many times. V and J are TRBV2 and TRBJ1-1; 8 bases are a match to TRBD1. There are 16 residues in the CDR3. Trimming cost V 2 bases and J 6 bases; bases outside gene matches: 11. Germline CDR1 SNHLY, CDR2 FYNNEI. The CDR3 region is CASSEKDRVWKAEAFF. As DNA, the CDR3 is TGTGCCAGCAGTGAAAAGGACAGGGTTTGGAAGGCTGAAGCTTTCTTT.

The gene calls are TRBV27 and TRBJ2-5, with a possible D match to TRBD1 (6 bases). Trimming took off 7 bases at V and 2 bases at J, with 20 bases between the two ends. This CDR3 contains 16 residues. Looked up from germline, CDR1 is MNHEY and CDR2 is SMNVEV (reference sequence). The CDR3 protein is CASIPNYPGTQETQYF. The DNA of the CDR3 is TGTGCCAGCATCCCCAACTACCCCGGGACACAAGAGACCCAGTACTTC.

V and J are TRBV6-1 and TRBJ1-5; 7 nucleotides agree with TRBD1. The J segment lost 2 bases and the V segment lost 4 bases, leaving 5 bases of the junction unmatched. Germline CDR1 and CDR2: MNHNS and SASEGT. CDR3 length: 15 amino acids. CDR3 bases: TGTGCCAGCAGTGTTACCGGGACAGGCAATCAGCCCCAGCATTTT. It encodes CASSVTGTGNQPQHF.

This clonotype occurred a few times. The rearrangement links TRBV4-3 to TRBJ2-7, with D possibly TRBD1 on 6 matching bases. The CDR3 covers 17 residues. The germline V gene has CDR1 LGHNA and CDR2 YSLEER. V was cut by 3 bases and J by 5 bases, with 23 bases left in between. CDR3 nucleotides: TGCGCCAGCAGCCAGCCCCCACACAGGGTGGGGTGGAACGAGCAGTACGTC. Protein sequence: CASSQPPHRVGWNEQYV.

With respect to this clonotype: Relative to the germline gene, one junction end is altered; a read error may explain this. This rearrangement joins TRBV6-5 to TRBJ1-2; D uncertain. Per the germline V gene, CDR1 is MNHEY and CDR2 is SVGAGI. This CDR3 has 12 residues. The CDR3 DNA reads as TGTGTCAGCAGTCCGAATCCGTATGGCTACACCTTC. Translated: CVSSPNPYGYTF.

The V gene is TRBV19, the J gene TRBJ1-1; 9 bases are a match to TRBD1. V dropped 5 bases and J dropped 0; count of bases not matched to a gene: 13. CDR1 is LNHDA, CDR2 SQIVND, per germline (reference sequence). The CDR3 extends over 18 amino acids. The CDR3 DNA sequence: TGTGCCAGTAGTCTCCCCCCCCCGGGACAGGGCTTGAACACTGAAGCTTTCTTT. As protein: CASSLPPPGQGLNTEAFF. Variable domain in full (rest from reference TRBV19 and TRBJ1-1): DGGITQSPKYLFRKEGQNVTLSCEQNLNHDAMYWYRQDPGQGLRLIYYSQIVNDFQKGDIAEGYSVSREKKESFPLTVTSAQKNPTAFYLCASSLPPPGQGLNTEAFFGQGTRLTVV.

For the CDR3, the DNA is TGTGCCAGCAGCTTATACTCGACAGCGAACACCGGGGAGCTGTTTTTT. Residues: CASSLYSTANTGELFF. The chain employs TRBV7-6 and TRBJ2-2; D might be TRBD1 (5 bases). Trimming cost V 2 bases and J 0 bases, with 10 bases left between them. The germline CDR1 and CDR2 sequences are SGHVS and FNYEAQ. The length of the CDR3 is 16 residues.